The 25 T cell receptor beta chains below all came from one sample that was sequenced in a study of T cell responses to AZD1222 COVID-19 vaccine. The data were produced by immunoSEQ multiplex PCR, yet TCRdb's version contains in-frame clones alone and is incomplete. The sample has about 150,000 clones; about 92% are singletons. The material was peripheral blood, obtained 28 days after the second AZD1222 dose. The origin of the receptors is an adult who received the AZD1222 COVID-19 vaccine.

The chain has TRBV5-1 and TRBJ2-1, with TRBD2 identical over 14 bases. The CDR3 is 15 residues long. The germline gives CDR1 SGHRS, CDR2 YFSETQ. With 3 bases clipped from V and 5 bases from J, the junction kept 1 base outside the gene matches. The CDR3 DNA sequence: TGCGCCAGCAGCTGGGGACTAGCGGGAGACAATGAGCAGTTCTTC. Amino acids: CASSWGLAGDNEQFF.

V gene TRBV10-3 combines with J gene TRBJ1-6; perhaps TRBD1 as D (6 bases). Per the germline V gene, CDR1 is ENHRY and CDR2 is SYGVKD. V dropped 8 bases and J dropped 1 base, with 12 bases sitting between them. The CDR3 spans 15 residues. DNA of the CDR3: TGTGCCATCCAAGGGGGGGGATCCTATAATTCACCCCTCCACTTT. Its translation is CAIQGGGSYNSPLHF.

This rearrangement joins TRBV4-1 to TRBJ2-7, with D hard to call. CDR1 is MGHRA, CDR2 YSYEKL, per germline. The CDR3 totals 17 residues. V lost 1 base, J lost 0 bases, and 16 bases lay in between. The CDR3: CASSQGTPPGNSYEQYF. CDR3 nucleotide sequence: TGCGCCAGCAGCCAAGGAACCCCTCCGGGTAACTCCTACGAGCAGTACTTC.

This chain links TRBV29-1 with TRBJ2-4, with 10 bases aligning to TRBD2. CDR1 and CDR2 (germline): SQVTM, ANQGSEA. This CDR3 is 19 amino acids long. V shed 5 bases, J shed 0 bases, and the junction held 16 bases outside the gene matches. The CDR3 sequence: CSVSAVASGGLLAKNIQYF. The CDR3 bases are TGCAGCGTTTCAGCGGTGGCTAGCGGGGGACTTCTAGCCAAAAACATTCAGTACTTC. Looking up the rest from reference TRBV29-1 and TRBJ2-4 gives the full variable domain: SAVISQKPSRDICQRGTSLTIQCQVDSQVTMMFWYRQQPGQSLTLIATANQGSEATYESGFVIDKFPISRPNLTFSTLTVSNMSPEDSSIYLCSVSAVASGGLLAKNIQYFGAGTRLSVL.

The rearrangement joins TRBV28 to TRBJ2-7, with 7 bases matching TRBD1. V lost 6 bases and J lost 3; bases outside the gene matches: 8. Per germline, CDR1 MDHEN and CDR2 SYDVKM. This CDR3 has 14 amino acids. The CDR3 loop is CASSSGQNYYEQYF. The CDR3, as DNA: TGTGCCAGCAGCTCGGGACAGAACTACTACGAGCAGTACTTC.

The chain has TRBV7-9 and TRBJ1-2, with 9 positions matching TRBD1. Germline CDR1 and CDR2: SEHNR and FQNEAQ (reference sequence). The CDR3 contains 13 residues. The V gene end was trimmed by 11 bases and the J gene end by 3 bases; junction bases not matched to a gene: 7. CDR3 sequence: CAVPGTGYYGYTF. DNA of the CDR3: TGTGCCGTACCCGGGACAGGGTACTATGGCTACACCTTC.

DNA of the CDR3: TGTGCCAGCAGCTCCAGGGGTCGAGACACTGAAGCTTTCTTT. It yields the protein CASSSRGRDTEAFF. The chain couples TRBV7-3 to TRBJ1-1; possible D gene TRBD1, 6 bases. The CDR3 extends over 14 amino acids. V was trimmed by 4 bases and J by 3 bases, leaving 12 bases between them. Per the germline V gene, CDR1 is SGHTA and CDR2 is FQGTGA. The whole variable domain, filled in from reference TRBV7-3 and TRBJ1-1, reads GAGVSQTPSNKVTEKGKYVELRCDPISGHTALYWYRQSLGQGPEFLIYFQGTGAADDSGLPNDRFFAVRPEGSVSTLKIQRTERGDSAVYLCASSSRGRDTEAFFGQGTRLTVV.

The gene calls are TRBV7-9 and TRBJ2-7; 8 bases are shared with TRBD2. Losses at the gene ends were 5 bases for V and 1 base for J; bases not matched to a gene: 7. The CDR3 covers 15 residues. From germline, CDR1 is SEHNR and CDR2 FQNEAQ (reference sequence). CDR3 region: CASSASGGYSYEQYF. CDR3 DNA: TGTGCCAGCAGCGCCAGCGGGGGATATTCCTACGAGCAGTACTTC.

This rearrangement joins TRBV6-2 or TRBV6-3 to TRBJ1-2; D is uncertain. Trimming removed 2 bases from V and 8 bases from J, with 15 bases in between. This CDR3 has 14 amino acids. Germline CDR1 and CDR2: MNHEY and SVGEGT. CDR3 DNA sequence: TGTGCCAGCAGTTACGGGATGGAGCTATCCGGCTACACCTTC. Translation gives CASSYGMELSGYTF.

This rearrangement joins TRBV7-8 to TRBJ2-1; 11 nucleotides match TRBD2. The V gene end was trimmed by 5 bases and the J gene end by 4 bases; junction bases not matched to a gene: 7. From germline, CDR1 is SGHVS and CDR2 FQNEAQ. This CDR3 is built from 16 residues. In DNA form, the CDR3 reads TGTGCCAGCAGCCCCAGACTAGCGGGACAATACAATGAGCAGTTCTTC. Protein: CASSPRLAGQYNEQFF. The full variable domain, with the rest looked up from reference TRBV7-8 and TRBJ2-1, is GAGVSQSPRYKVAKRGQDVALRCDPISGHVSLFWYQQALGQGPEFLTYFQNEAQLDKSGLPSDRFFAERPEGSVSTLKIQRTQQEDSAVYLCASSPRLAGQYNEQFFGPGTRLTVL.

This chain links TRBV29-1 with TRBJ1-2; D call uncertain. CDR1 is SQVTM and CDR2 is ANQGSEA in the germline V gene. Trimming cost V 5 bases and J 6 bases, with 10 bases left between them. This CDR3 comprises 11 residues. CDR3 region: CSVLNGHGYTF. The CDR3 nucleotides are TGCAGCGTTTTGAACGGACATGGCTACACCTTC.

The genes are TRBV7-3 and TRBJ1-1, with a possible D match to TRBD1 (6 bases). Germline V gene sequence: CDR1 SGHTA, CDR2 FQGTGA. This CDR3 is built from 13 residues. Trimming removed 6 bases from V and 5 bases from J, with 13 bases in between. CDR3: CASSYTGKTEAFF. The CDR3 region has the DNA TGTGCCAGCAGTTATACAGGGAAGACTGAAGCTTTCTTT.

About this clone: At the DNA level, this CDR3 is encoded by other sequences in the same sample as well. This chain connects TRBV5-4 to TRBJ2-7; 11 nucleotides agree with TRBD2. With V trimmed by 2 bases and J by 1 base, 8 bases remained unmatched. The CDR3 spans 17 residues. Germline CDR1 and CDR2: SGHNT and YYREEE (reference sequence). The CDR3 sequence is CASSLGLAGGQSYEQYF. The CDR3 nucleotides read TGTGCCAGCAGCTTAGGGCTAGCGGGAGGACAGTCCTACGAGCAGTACTTC.

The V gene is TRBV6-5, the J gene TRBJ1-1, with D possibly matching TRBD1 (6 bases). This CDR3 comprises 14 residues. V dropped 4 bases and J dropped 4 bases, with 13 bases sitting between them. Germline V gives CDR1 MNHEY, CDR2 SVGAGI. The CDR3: CASSFLTGGTEAFF. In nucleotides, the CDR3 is TGTGCCAGCAGTTTCTTGACAGGAGGCACTGAAGCTTTCTTT.

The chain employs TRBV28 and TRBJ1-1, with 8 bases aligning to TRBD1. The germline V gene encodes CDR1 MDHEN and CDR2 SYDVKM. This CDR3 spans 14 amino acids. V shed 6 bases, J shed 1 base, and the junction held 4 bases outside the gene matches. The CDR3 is CASRRQGPNTEAFF. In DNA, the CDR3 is TGTGCCAGCAGACGACAGGGGCCGAACACTGAAGCTTTCTTT.

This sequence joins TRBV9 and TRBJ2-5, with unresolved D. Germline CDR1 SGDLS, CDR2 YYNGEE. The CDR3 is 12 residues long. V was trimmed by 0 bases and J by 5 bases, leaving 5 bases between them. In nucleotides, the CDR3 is TGTGCCAGCAGCGTAGGGGTGGAGACCCAGTACTTC. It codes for CASSVGVETQYF.

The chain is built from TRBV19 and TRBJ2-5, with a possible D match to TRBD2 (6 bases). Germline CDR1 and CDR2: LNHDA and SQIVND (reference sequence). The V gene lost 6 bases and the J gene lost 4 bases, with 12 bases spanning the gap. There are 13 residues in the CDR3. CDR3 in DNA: TGTGCCAGTAGGGAGGGCTTTCGAGAGACCCAGTACTTC. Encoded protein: CASREGFRETQYF.

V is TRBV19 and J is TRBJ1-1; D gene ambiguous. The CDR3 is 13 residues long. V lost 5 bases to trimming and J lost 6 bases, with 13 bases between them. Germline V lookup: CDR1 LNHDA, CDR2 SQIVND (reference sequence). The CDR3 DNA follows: TGTGCCAGTAGTCTCTCGGGTCTAGCTGAAGCTTTCTTT. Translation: CASSLSGLAEAFF.

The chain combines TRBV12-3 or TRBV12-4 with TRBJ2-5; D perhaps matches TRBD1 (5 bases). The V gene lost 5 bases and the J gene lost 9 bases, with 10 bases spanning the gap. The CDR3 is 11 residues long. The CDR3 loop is CASSLQGSQYF. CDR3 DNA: TGTGCCAGCAGTCTTCAGGGTTCCCAGTACTTC.

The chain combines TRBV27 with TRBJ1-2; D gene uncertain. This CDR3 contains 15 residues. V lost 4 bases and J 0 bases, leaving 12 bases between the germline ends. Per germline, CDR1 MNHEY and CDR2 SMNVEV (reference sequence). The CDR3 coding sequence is TGTGCCAGCAGTTCCCAGGCAGGAGCTAACTATGGCTACACCTTC. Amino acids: CASSSQAGANYGYTF.

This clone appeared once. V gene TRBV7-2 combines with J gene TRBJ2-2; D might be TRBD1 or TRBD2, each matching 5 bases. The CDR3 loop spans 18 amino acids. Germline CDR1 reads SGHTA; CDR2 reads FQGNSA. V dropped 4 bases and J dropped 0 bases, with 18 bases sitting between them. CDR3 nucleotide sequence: TGTGCCAGCAGCTCGAGGGACCCTCGGCGGACGAACACCGGGGAGCTGTTTTTT. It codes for CASSSRDPRRTNTGELFF.

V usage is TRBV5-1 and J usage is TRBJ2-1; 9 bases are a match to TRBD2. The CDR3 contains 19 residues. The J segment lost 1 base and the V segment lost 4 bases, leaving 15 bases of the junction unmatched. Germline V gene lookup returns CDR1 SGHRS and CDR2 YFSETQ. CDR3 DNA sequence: TGCGCCAGCAGCAGATGGGCTAGCGGGAACTCTGAGTCCTACAATGAGCAGTTCTTC. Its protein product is CASSRWASGNSESYNEQFF. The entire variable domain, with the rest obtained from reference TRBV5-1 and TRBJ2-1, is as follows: KAGVTQTPRYLIKTRGQQVTLSCSPISGHRSVSWYQQTPGQGLQFLFEYFSETQRNKGNFPGRFSGRQFSNSRSEMNVSTLELGDSALYLCASSRWASGNSESYNEQFFGPGTRLTVL.

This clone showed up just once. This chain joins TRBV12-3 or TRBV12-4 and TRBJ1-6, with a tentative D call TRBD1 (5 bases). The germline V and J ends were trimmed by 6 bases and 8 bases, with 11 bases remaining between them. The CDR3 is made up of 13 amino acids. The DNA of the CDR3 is TGTGCCAGCAGAATTGGGGGGTATTCACCCCTCCACTTT. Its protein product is CASRIGGYSPLHF.

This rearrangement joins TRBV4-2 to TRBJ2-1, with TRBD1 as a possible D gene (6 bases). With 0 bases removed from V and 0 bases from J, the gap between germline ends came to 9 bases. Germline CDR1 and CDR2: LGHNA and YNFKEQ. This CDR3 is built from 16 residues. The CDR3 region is CASSQEEGGSYNEQFF. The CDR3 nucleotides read TGTGCCAGCAGCCAAGAAGAAGGGGGCTCCTACAATGAGCAGTTCTTC.

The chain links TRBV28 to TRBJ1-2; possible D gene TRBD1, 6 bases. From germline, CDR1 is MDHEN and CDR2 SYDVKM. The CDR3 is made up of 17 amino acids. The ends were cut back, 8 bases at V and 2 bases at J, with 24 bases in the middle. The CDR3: CASVGGGAGRPNYGYTF. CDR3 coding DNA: TGTGCCAGCGTTGGAGGGGGGGCAGGGAGACCGAACTATGGCTACACCTTC.